Listed below are T cell receptor beta chains from one sample, sequenced in a study of T-cell reconstitution after alpha-beta-depleted transplantation in children. MiXCR was run by TCRdb on the PCR reads, yielding one entry per CDR3 protein. The data show hundreds of thousands of distinct CDR3 sequences, roughly 13% seen once. The source material was PBMCs, mostly from graft donor cells, sampled 360 days after TCRalphabeta/CD19-depleted stem cell transplant. The receptors were sampled from a male patient between 10 and 17 years old who had a stem cell transplant for acute myeloid leukemia, so the T cells may come from the graft donor. The CDR3 runs from the conserved cysteine through the conserved F or W. D genes are given only for firm matches. Only part of the rows carry a size: once, few, many, or a class if the clone is expanded.

TRBJ2-1,few,TRBV12-3/TRBV12-4,TRBD2,CASSYGTSEGGFF,TGTGCCAGCAGCTATGGGACTAGCGAGGGGGGGTTCTTC
TRBJ2-7,.,TRBV10-3,.,CAISGTSGSSLYEQYF,TGTGCCATCAGTGGAACGAGCGGATCATCCCTCTACGAGCAGTACTTC
TRBJ2-2,many,TRBV20-1,TRBD2,CSARDLELAGLGELFF,TGCAGTGCTAGAGATCTAGAACTAGCGGGGCTCGGGGAGCTGTTTTTT
TRBJ1-3,.,TRBV3-1,TRBD1,CASSQAQGGGNTIYF,TGTGCCAGCAGCCAAGCTCAGGGGGGAGGAAACACCATATATTTT
TRBJ2-4,.,TRBV20-1,TRBD2,CSAPLAGLAKNIQYF,TGCAGTGCCCCTCTAGCGGGGCTAGCCAAAAACATTCAGTACTTC
TRBJ2-7,.,TRBV5-1,.,CASSRDTLTYEQYF,TGCGCCAGCAGCCGGGACACCTTGACCTACGAGCAGTACTTC
TRBJ2-2,few,TRBV29-1,.,CSVEDTSTGELFF,TGCAGCGTTGAAGATACTTCCACCGGGGAGCTGTTTTTT
TRBJ2-7,few,TRBV6-5,TRBD1,CASSYPTGQGTHEQYF,TGTGCCAGCAGTTACCCGACGGGACAGGGAACCCACGAGCAGTACTTC
TRBJ2-3,few,TRBV7-6,TRBD1,CASSWTDRLTDTQYF,TGTGCCAGCAGCTGGACGGACAGGCTCACAGATACGCAGTATTTT
TRBJ2-3,.,TRBV5-1,.,CASSLANPTFSTDTQYF,TGCGCCAGCAGCTTGGCCAATCCGACATTTAGCACAGATACGCAGTATTTT
TRBJ2-1,few,TRBV30,TRBD2,CAWREGLAGFLWGEQFF,TGTGCCTGGAGGGAAGGACTAGCGGGATTCTTATGGGGTGAGCAGTTCTTC
TRBJ2-1,many,TRBV12-3/TRBV12-4,TRBD2,CASSSVSGSSEQFF,TGTGCCAGCAGTTCTGTTAGCGGGAGCAGTGAGCAGTTCTTC
TRBJ2-7,few,TRBV5-1,.,CASRAAEIYEQYF,TGCGCCAGCAGGGCCGCCGAAATCTACGAGCAGTACTTC
TRBJ2-1,few,TRBV5-1,TRBD2,CASSYNSGESEQFF,TGCGCCAGCAGCTACAATAGCGGGGAGAGTGAGCAGTTCTTC
TRBJ2-5,many,TRBV5-1,TRBD2,CASSPRLALQETQYF,TGCGCCAGCAGCCCTCGACTAGCCTTACAAGAGACCCAGTACTTC
TRBJ2-2,few,TRBV7-3,TRBD2,CASSALSGRNTGELFF,TGTGCCAGCAGCGCCCTCAGCGGGAGGAACACCGGGGAGCTGTTTTTT
TRBJ1-3,many,TRBV7-9,.,CASSASEAGNTIYF,TGTGCCAGCAGCGCATCAGAGGCCGGAAACACCATATATTTT
TRBJ2-1,few,TRBV21-1,.,CASSRGRSNEQFF,TGTGCCAGCAGCAGGGGCAGATCCAATGAGCAGTTCTTC
TRBJ2-5,.,TRBV29-1,.,CSVEKAGFQETQYF,TGCAGCGTTGAAAAGGCTGGTTTCCAAGAGACCCAGTACTTC
TRBJ2-2,.,TRBV7-3,TRBD2,CASGAGLNTGELFF,TGTGCCAGCGGAGCGGGACTAAACACCGGGGAGCTGTTTTTT
TRBJ2-2,.,TRBV7-9,.,CASSLAGALRNTGELFF,TGTGCCAGCAGCTTAGCGGGAGCCCTGAGGAACACCGGGGAGCTGTTTTTT
TRBJ2-2,many,TRBV5-6,.,CASSLPTVRVGELFF,TGTGCCAGCAGCCTGCCGACAGTGAGGGTAGGGGAGCTGTTTTTT
TRBJ1-1,once,TRBV7-2,.,CASILATVGTEAFF,TGTGCCAGCATCTTAGCGACGGTTGGCACTGAAGCTTTCTTT
TRBJ1-1,.,TRBV27,TRBD1,CASKETGGAEAFF,TGTGCCAGCAAAGAGACAGGGGGAGCTGAAGCTTTCTTT
TRBJ2-7,few,TRBV6-5,TRBD1,CASSYWTGGRNEQYF,TGTGCCAGCAGTTACTGGACAGGGGGCCGAAACGAGCAGTACTTC
TRBJ2-7,few,TRBV4-1,.,CASSHRGGEQYF,TGCGCCAGCAGCCATCGAGGGGGCGAGCAGTACTTC
TRBJ2-7,many,TRBV29-1,TRBD2,CSVEDGTSSYEQYF,TGCAGCGTTGAAGACGGGACTAGCTCCTACGAGCAGTACTTC
TRBJ1-5,many,TRBV6-1,.,CASRPTGGNQPQHF,TGTGCCAGCAGGCCTACAGGCGGAAATCAGCCCCAGCATTTT
TRBJ1-1,few,TRBV21-1,.,CASSKVGDSGLAFF,TGTGCCAGCAGCAAAGTAGGGGACAGCGGGTTGGCTTTCTTT
TRBJ2-7,.,TRBV20-1,.,CSAPGRGSSYEQYF,TGCAGTGCCCCGGGGAGGGGGAGCTCGTACGAGCAGTACTTC
TRBJ2-3,many,TRBV4-3,.,CASSQSGWQGGTDTQYF,TGCGCCAGCAGCCAATCCGGCTGGCAGGGGGGGACGGATACGCAGTATTTT
TRBJ2-1,many,TRBV6-2/TRBV6-3,.,CASTIRQEWANEQFF,TGTGCCAGCACTATTCGCCAGGAGTGGGCCAATGAGCAGTTCTTC
TRBJ2-5,many,TRBV4-3,.,CASSQKGDNGETQYF,TGCGCCAGCAGCCAAAAGGGGGACAACGGAGAGACCCAGTACTTC
TRBJ2-1,.,TRBV7-9,.,CASSPRGAVYNEQFF,TGTGCCAGCAGCCCTAGGGGTGCAGTATACAATGAGCAGTTCTTC
TRBJ2-7,.,TRBV27,TRBD2,CASSLTGTTYEQYF,TGTGCCAGCAGTCTGACCGGGACTACCTACGAGCAGTACTTC
TRBJ2-2,.,TRBV19,TRBD2,CASSPVAGANTGELFF,TGTGCCAGTAGTCCAGTAGCGGGGGCAAACACCGGGGAGCTGTTTTTT
TRBJ2-3,few,TRBV9,TRBD2,CASSSLPGLAGPSTDTQYF,TGTGCCAGCAGCTCCCTTCCGGGACTAGCGGGACCTAGCACAGATACGCAGTATTTT
TRBJ2-3,few,TRBV5-1,.,CASSLDPDTDTQYF,TGCGCCAGCAGCTTGGACCCTGACACAGATACGCAGTATTTT
TRBJ1-1,few,TRBV7-2,.,CASSLAQSNTEAFF,TGTGCCAGCAGCTTAGCACAGAGTAACACTGAAGCTTTCTTT
TRBJ2-5,many,TRBV6-6,.,CASKSSGETQYF,TGTGCCAGCAAGTCCTCAGGGGAGACCCAGTACTTC
TRBJ2-3,.,TRBV7-9,.,CASLIGGYTDTQYF,TGTGCCAGCTTAATAGGGGGATACACAGATACGCAGTATTTT
TRBJ2-7,.,TRBV28,TRBD1,CASSLRGPRTYEQYF,TGTGCCAGCAGTTTAAGGGGGCCTCGTACCTACGAGCAGTACTTC
TRBJ2-1,.,TRBV3-1,TRBD1,CASRPGTAYNEQFF,TGTGCCAGCAGACCCGGGACAGCGTACAATGAGCAGTTCTTC
TRBJ2-7,many,TRBV21-1,.,CASSKVQGSYEQYF,TGTGCCAGCAGCAAAGTCCAGGGCTCCTACGAGCAGTACTTC
TRBJ2-1,.,TRBV11-2,TRBD2,CASSLTSGTGNEQFF,TGTGCCAGCAGCTTGACTAGCGGGACTGGCAATGAGCAGTTCTTC
TRBJ2-3,.,TRBV28,.,CASSPGPRIPPTDTQYF,TGTGCCAGCAGCCCCGGCCCCCGGATCCCTCCCACAGATACGCAGTATTTT
TRBJ2-7,.,TRBV28,.,CASSRGLLNSYEQYF,TGTGCCAGCAGTCGGGGACTCCTCAATTCCTACGAGCAGTACTTC
TRBJ2-5,many,TRBV29-1,TRBD2,CSVEDRGDQETQYF,TGCAGCGTTGAAGATCGGGGGGACCAAGAGACCCAGTACTTC
TRBJ2-7,few,TRBV12-3/TRBV12-4,TRBD2,CASTRGTSGTYEQYF,TGTGCCAGCACCCGAGGGACTAGCGGAACCTACGAGCAGTACTTC
TRBJ2-2,.,TRBV6-2/TRBV6-3,.,CASSYSTGLGWSGELFF,TGTGCCAGCAGTTACTCGACGGGACTCGGCTGGAGCGGGGAGCTGTTTTTT
TRBJ2-1,.,TRBV3-1,TRBD1,CASSDGQGANNEQFF,TGTGCCAGCAGCGACGGACAGGGGGCAAACAATGAGCAGTTCTTC
TRBJ2-1,few,TRBV19,TRBD2,CASSILAGGGDEQFF,TGTGCCAGTAGTATTCTAGCGGGAGGGGGCGATGAGCAGTTCTTC
TRBJ2-7,.,TRBV11-2,.,CASSFEVGSYEQYF,TGTGCCAGCAGCTTTGAGGTCGGTTCCTACGAGCAGTACTTC
TRBJ2-5,many,TRBV29-1,TRBD2,CSVDSGLAMRETQYF,TGCAGCGTTGACTCTGGACTAGCGATGAGAGAGACCCAGTACTTC
TRBJ2-5,.,TRBV5-1,.,CASSLVTSQETQYF,TGCGCCAGCAGCTTGGTGACTTCGCAAGAGACCCAGTACTTC
TRBJ2-3,once,TRBV4-3,.,CASSRGVSGTDTQYF,TGCGCCAGCAGCCGGGGAGTCAGCGGAACAGATACGCAGTATTTT
TRBJ2-3,many,TRBV28,.,CASSETSLATDTQYF,TGTGCCAGTAGCGAGACCTCCCTGGCCACAGATACGCAGTATTTT
TRBJ1-5,.,TRBV6-1,.,CASKSDFLSNQPQHF,TGTGCCAGCAAGTCAGACTTCTTGAGCAATCAGCCCCAGCATTTT
TRBJ2-6,many,TRBV4-2,TRBD1,CASSQYVVGQISGANVLTF,TGTGCCAGCAGCCAATATGTTGTGGGACAGATCTCTGGGGCCAACGTCCTGACTTTC
TRBJ2-5,many,TRBV7-7,.,CASGKGSYPETQYF,TGTGCTAGCGGAAAGGGCAGCTACCCGGAGACCCAGTACTTC